The 3 T cell receptor beta chains reported below all come from one sample, sequenced in a study of OX40 agonist ivuxolimab in advanced cancers. The assay was immunoSEQ multiplex PCR, and TCRdb's table has in-frame clones only and misses some. The repertoire includes 30,000 to 40,000 clones, about 80% of them detected once, and under 15% sits in the top ten. The material sequenced was CD4+ or CD8+ T cells sorted from blood, taken in a trial of the OX40 agonist ivuxolimab. Receptors originate from an adult with an advanced solid tumor such as melanoma, head and neck, liver or kidney cancer.

The J gene is TRBJ2-5, the V gene TRBV18; D unresolved. Trimming stripped 2 bases from V and 4 bases from J, with 8 bases between. The CDR3 consists of 13 residues. Per germline, CDR1 KGHSH and CDR2 LQKENI. The CDR3 DNA sequence: TGTGCCAGCTCACCAAATCCGGGAGAGACCCAGTACTTC. Translation gives CASSPNPGETQYF.

In its sample, this clone was seen a few times. The chain joins TRBV5-5 to TRBJ2-7; possible D gene TRBD2, 6 bases. With 4 bases removed from V and 1 base from J, the gap between germline ends came to 15 bases. CDR3 length equals 15 residues. The germline V gene encodes CDR1 SGHKS and CDR2 YYEKEE (reference sequence). CDR3 in amino acids: CASSTHSGGSYEQYF. Here the CDR3 DNA reads TGTGCCAGCAGCACCCATAGCGGTGGTTCCTACGAGCAGTACTTC.

The chain is built from TRBV27 and TRBJ1-1; D is unclear. The length of the CDR3 is 13 residues. Trimming left V 2 bases short and J 6 bases short, with 10 bases between. The germline V gene encodes CDR1 MNHEY and CDR2 SMNVEV (reference sequence). CDR3 DNA: TGTGCCAGCAGTTTACAAGGGCGGTCTGAAGCTTTCTTT. Amino acid sequence: CASSLQGRSEAFF.